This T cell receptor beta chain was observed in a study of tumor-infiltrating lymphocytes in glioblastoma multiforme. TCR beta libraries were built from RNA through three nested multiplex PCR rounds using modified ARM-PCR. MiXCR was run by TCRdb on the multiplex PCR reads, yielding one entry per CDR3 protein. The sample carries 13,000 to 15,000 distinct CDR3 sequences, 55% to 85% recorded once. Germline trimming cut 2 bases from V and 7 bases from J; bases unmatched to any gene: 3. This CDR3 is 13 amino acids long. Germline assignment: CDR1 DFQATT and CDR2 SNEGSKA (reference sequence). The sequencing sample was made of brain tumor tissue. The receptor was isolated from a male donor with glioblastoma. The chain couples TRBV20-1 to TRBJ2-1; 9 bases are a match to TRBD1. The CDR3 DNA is TGCAGTGCTAGACCGGGGACAGGGAATGAGCAGTTCTTC. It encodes CSARPGTGNEQFF.